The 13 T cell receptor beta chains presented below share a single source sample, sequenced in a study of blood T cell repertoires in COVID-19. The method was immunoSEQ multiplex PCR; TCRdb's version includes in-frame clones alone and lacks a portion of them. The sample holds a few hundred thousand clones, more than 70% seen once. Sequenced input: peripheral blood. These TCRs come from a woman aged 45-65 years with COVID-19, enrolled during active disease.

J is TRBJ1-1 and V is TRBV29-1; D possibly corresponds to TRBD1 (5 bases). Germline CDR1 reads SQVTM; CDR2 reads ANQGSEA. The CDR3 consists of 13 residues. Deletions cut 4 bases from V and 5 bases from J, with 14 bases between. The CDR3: CSVVGTVGTEAFF. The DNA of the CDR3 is TGCAGCGTTGTAGGGACTGTGGGGACTGAAGCTTTCTTT.

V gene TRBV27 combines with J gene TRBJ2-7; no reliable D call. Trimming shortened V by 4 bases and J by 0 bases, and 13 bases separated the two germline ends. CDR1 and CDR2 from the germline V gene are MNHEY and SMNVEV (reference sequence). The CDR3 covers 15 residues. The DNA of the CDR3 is TGTGCCAGCAGTTCTGGAGTCGGAGACTCCTACGAGCAGTACTTC. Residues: CASSSGVGDSYEQYF.

CDR3 DNA: TGTGCCACCAGTGACGCTATTTTAGGGGGGGCGAATTCCGGGGAGCTGTTTTTT. It yields the protein CATSDAILGGANSGELFF. This chain links TRBV24-1 with TRBJ2-2; possible D gene TRBD2, 7 bases. This CDR3 spans 18 amino acids. With 4 bases removed from V and 6 bases from J, the gap between germline ends came to 23 bases. Germline V gives CDR1 KGHDR, CDR2 SFDVKD.

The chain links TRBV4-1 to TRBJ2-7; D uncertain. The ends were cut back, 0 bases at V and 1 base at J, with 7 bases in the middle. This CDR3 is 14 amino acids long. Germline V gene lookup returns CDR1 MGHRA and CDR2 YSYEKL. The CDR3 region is CASSQDPVSYEQYF. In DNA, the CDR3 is TGCGCCAGCAGCCAAGATCCGGTTTCCTACGAGCAGTACTTC.

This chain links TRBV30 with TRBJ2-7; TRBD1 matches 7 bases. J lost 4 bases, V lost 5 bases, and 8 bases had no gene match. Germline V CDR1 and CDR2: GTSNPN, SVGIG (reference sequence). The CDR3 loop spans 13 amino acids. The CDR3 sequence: CAWSKGAAYEQYF. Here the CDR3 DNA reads TGTGCCTGGTCTAAGGGGGCGGCTTACGAGCAGTACTTC. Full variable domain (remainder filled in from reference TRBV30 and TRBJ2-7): SQTIHQWPATLVQPVGSPLSLECTVEGTSNPNLYWYRQAAGRGLQLLFYSVGIGQISSEVPQNLSASRPQDRQFILSSKKLLLSDSGFYLCAWSKGAAYEQYFGPGTRLTVT.

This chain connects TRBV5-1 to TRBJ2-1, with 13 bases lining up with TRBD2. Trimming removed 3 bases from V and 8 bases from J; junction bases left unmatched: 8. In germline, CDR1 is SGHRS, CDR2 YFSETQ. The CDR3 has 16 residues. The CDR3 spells CASSSRLAGGRDEQFF. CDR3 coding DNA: TGCGCCAGCAGCTCCCGACTAGCGGGGGGTCGGGATGAGCAGTTCTTC.

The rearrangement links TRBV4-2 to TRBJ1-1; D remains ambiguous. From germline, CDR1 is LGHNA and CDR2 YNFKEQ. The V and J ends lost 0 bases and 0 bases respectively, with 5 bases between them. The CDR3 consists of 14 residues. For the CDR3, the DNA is TGTGCCAGCAGCCAAGATCGGGTGAACACTGAAGCTTTCTTT. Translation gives CASSQDRVNTEAFF.

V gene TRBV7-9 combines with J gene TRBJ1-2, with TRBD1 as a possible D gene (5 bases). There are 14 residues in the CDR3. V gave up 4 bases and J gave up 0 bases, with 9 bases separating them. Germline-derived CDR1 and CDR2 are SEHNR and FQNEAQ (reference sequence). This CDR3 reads CASSSGAANYGYTF. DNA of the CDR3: TGTGCCAGCAGCTCTGGGGCAGCTAACTATGGCTACACCTTC.

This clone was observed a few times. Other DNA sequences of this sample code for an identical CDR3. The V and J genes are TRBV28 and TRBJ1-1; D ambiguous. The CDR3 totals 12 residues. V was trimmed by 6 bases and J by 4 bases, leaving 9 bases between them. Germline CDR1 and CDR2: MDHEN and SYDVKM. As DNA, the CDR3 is TGTGCCAGCAGCTCAGGTCCCACTGAAGCTTTCTTT. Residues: CASSSGPTEAFF.

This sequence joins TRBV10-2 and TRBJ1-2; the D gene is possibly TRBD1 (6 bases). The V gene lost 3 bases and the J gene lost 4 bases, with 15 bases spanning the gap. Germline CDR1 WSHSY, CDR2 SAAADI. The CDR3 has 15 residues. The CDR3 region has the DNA TGCGCCAGCAGTGAAGGACAGACGTCAGTCTATGGCTACACCTTC. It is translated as CASSEGQTSVYGYTF.

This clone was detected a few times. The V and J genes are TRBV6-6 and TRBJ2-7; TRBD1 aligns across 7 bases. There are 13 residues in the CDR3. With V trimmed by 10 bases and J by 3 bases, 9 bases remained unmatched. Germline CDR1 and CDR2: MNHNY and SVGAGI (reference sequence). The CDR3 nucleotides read TGTGCCATCTCCACAGGGGAAAGCTACGAGCAGTACTTC. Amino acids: CAISTGESYEQYF.

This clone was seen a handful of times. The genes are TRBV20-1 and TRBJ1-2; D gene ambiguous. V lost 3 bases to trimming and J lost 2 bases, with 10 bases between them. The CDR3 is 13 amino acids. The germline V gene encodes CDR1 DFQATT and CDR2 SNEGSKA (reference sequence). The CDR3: CSASLPQNYGYTF. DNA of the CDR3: TGCAGTGCTAGTCTTCCCCAGAACTATGGCTACACCTTC.

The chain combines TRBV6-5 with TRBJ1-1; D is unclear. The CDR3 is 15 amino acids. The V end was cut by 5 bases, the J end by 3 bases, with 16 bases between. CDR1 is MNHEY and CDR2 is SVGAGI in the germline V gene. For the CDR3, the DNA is TGTGCCAGCAGTACCCTCCAGATATCATACACTGAAGCTTTCTTT. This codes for CASSTLQISYTEAFF.